The 25 T cell receptor beta chains below were found in one sample sequenced in a study of T cell responses to AZD1222 COVID-19 vaccine. Method: immunoSEQ multiplex PCR; TCRdb's copy keeps in-frame clones and lacks some. The profile covers tens of thousands of clones, with 70% to 90% appearing a single time and about 10% taken by the ten largest. The sequences come from peripheral blood, collected 28 days after the second AZD1222 dose. These receptor sequences come from an adult who received the AZD1222 COVID-19 vaccine.

The chain has TRBV1 and TRBJ2-1; the table names TRBD2, a call not compared with the DNA. TRBV1 is marked as a pseudogene. The CDR3 length is 17 residues. The CDR3 loop is CTSSQEIRGGIDNEQFF. CDR3 in DNA: TGCACCAGCAGCCAAGAAATTAGGGGGGGAATCGACAATGAGCAGTTCTTC.

This chain joins TRBV6-5 and TRBJ1-1; D might be TRBD1 (5 bases). This CDR3 region has 13 residues. Germline CDR1 and CDR2: MNHEY and SVGAGI. V lost 10 bases to trimming and J lost 1 base, with 13 bases between them. In DNA, the CDR3 is TGTGCCATCCTTGGGGCAAAGAACACTGAAGCTTTCTTT. Its translation: CAILGAKNTEAFF.

The chain is built from TRBV20-1 and TRBJ1-2; a weak D match, TRBD1 (5 bases). Germline lookup yields CDR1 DFQATT and CDR2 SNEGSKA (reference sequence). The CDR3 length is 11 residues. The CDR3 here is CGGQESYGYTF. The CDR3 DNA sequence: TGCGGGGGTCAGGAATCCTATGGCTACACCTTC.

In this sample, this clone turned up a few times. J is TRBJ1-5 and V is TRBV6-1, with no clear D. CDR3 length equals 19 residues. The V and J ends lost 3 bases and 2 bases respectively, with 23 bases between them. Per germline, CDR1 MNHNS and CDR2 SASEGT. In DNA, the CDR3 is TGTGCCAGCAGTGAGGTCCATCTCCCGCTCGGCCGTCGCAATCAGCCCCAGCATTTT. Amino acid sequence: CASSEVHLPLGRRNQPQHF.

The chain employs TRBV18 and TRBJ1-1; D call uncertain. Trimming removed 2 bases from V and 7 bases from J, with 8 bases in between. Germline values: CDR1 KGHSH, CDR2 LQKENI. The CDR3 spans 12 residues. The CDR3 loop is CASSPGEGEAFF. The CDR3, as DNA: TGTGCCAGCTCACCAGGGGAGGGTGAAGCTTTCTTT.

The J gene is TRBJ1-1, the V gene TRBV5-1, with D possibly TRBD1 on 6 matching bases. CDR3 length: 14 residues. Germline V gene lookup returns CDR1 SGHRS and CDR2 YFSETQ. V lost 4 bases and J lost 2, with 12 bases in between. The CDR3 DNA reads TGCGCCAGCAGCATCAGGGGATCCAACACTGAAGCTTTCTTT. Protein: CASSIRGSNTEAFF.

CDR3 DNA sequence: TGTGCCAGCAGCTTAGTCCTCACCTACGAGCAGTACTTC. Its protein product is CASSLVLTYEQYF. V and J are TRBV7-8 and TRBJ2-7, with no clear D. V lost 1 base to trimming and J lost 2 bases, with 6 bases between them. From germline, CDR1 is SGHVS and CDR2 FQNEAQ. The CDR3 length is 13 residues. Full variable domain (outside the CDR3, taken from reference TRBV7-8 and TRBJ2-7): GAGVSQSPRYKVAKRGQDVALRCDPISGHVSLFWYQQALGQGPEFLTYFQNEAQLDKSGLPSDRFFAERPEGSVSTLKIQRTQQEDSAVYLCASSLVLTYEQYFGPGTRLTVT.

The chain is built from TRBV29-1 and TRBJ2-5; no clear D. Germline V gene lookup returns CDR1 SQVTM and CDR2 ANQGSEA. The CDR3 contains 12 residues. Trimming removed 5 bases at V and 5 bases at J, with 12 bases between. In DNA form, the CDR3 reads TGCAGCGTTTTCCGGGTGGGTGAGACCCAGTACTTC. Its protein product is CSVFRVGETQYF.

The V call is TRBV18, the J call TRBJ1-1, with 7 bases that match TRBD1. Losses at the gene ends were 5 bases for V and 3 bases for J; bases not matched to a gene: 3. CDR1 and CDR2 from the germline V gene are KGHSH and LQKENI. The CDR3 has 13 residues. The CDR3 region is CASSIDRDTEAFF. CDR3 nucleotides: TGTGCCAGCTCAATAGACAGGGACACTGAAGCTTTCTTT.

The rearrangement joins TRBV3-1 (or the pseudogene TRBV3-2) to TRBJ1-2; D remains unclear. This CDR3 spans 12 amino acids. V was clipped by 3 bases and J by 4 bases, with 6 bases between them. The germline gives CDR1 LGHDT, CDR2 YNNKEL (reference sequence). CDR3 coding DNA: TGTGCCAGCAGCCAGAACACCTATGGCTACACCTTC. Translation gives CASSQNTYGYTF.

This sequence joins TRBV7-8 and TRBJ1-3, with 7 bases matching TRBD1. J lost 2 bases, V lost 5 bases, and 9 bases had no gene match. The CDR3 length is 16 residues. CDR1 SGHVS and CDR2 FQNEAQ come from the germline V gene. CDR3 in amino acids: CASSPRTGETGNTIYF. CDR3 coding DNA: TGTGCCAGCAGCCCCAGAACAGGGGAAACTGGAAACACCATATATTTT.

CDR3 coding DNA: TGTGCCAGCAGCCTCCCGATCCCAGGAAGCCCACATGGCTACACCTTC. This encodes CASSLPIPGSPHGYTF. The V call is TRBV5-5, the J call TRBJ1-2, with D unclear. The CDR3 runs 16 residues. Germline CDR1 reads SGHKS; CDR2 reads YYEKEE (reference sequence). V gave up 4 bases and J gave up 6 bases, with 22 bases separating them. Full variable domain (missing parts from reference TRBV5-5 and TRBJ1-2): DAGVTQSPTHLIKTRGQQVTLRCSPISGHKSVSWYQQVLGQGPQFIFQYYEKEERGRGNFPDRFSARQFPNYSSELNVNALLLGDSALYLCASSLPIPGSPHGYTFGSGTRLTVV.

V usage is TRBV2 and J usage is TRBJ2-1, with TRBD2 matching over 13 bases. Germline CDR1 reads SNHLY; CDR2 reads FYNNEI. CDR3 length: 19 residues. V gave up 1 base and J gave up 0 bases; unmatched junction bases: 6. This CDR3 is CASSEGGLAGMFSYNEQFF. The CDR3 DNA reads as TGTGCCAGCAGTGAAGGGGGACTAGCGGGGATGTTCTCCTACAATGAGCAGTTCTTC.

The DNA of the CDR3 is TGTGCCAGCAGCCAAGATGAAGGGACAGGCTATAATGAAAAACTGTTTTTT. Translation gives CASSQDEGTGYNEKLFF. The chain carries TRBV4-2 and TRBJ1-4; 8 bases are a match to TRBD1. Germline CDR1 LGHNA, CDR2 YNFKEQ. The length of the CDR3 is 17 residues. The trim removed 0 bases at V and 4 bases at J, leaving 7 bases unmatched.

The V gene is TRBV30, the J gene TRBJ1-5; D gene ambiguous. V was clipped by 1 base and J by 4 bases, with 8 bases between them. The germline gives CDR1 GTSNPN, CDR2 SVGIG (reference sequence). The CDR3 has 13 residues. CDR3 in amino acids: CAWSEGRNQPQHF. The CDR3 DNA reads TGTGCCTGGAGTGAAGGAAGGAATCAGCCCCAGCATTTT.

This clone was recorded many times. The chain has TRBV6-2 or TRBV6-3 and TRBJ2-7; 16 positions agree with TRBD2. With V trimmed by 4 bases and J by 1 base, 7 bases remained unmatched. CDR1 MNHEY and CDR2 SVGEGT come from the germline V gene. The CDR3 sequence is 18 residues long. Here the CDR3 reads CASSSRGLAGGLSYEQYF. CDR3 nucleotide sequence: TGTGCCAGCAGTTCAAGGGGACTAGCGGGGGGGCTGTCCTACGAGCAGTACTTC.

The chain recombines TRBV11-1 with TRBJ2-7; D possibly corresponds to TRBD1 (6 bases). The CDR3 length is 14 residues. The germline gives CDR1 SGHAT, CDR2 FQDESV (reference sequence). V lost 5 bases and J lost 2, with 13 bases in between. CDR3 protein: CASSHPDSPYEQYF. In DNA form, the CDR3 reads TGTGCCAGCAGCCACCCGGACAGCCCCTACGAGCAGTACTTC.

This sequence joins TRBV11-2 and TRBJ1-1, with D possibly being TRBD1 (5 bases). The CDR3 covers 13 residues. Looked up from germline, CDR1 is SGHAT and CDR2 is FQNNGV. V lost 5 bases to trimming and J lost 5 bases, with 12 bases between them. CDR3 DNA: TGTGCCAGCAGCCAGGTGAGGGGTACTGAAGCTTTCTTT. Translation: CASSQVRGTEAFF.

The rearrangement links TRBV29-1 to TRBJ1-1; TRBD1 aligns across 8 bases. V was clipped by 8 bases and J by 3 bases; unmatched bases: 5. This CDR3 has 12 amino acids. In germline, CDR1 is SQVTM, CDR2 ANQGSEA. CDR3 residues: CSTKQGDTEAFF. The CDR3 region has the DNA TGCAGCACCAAACAGGGGGACACTGAAGCTTTCTTT. Combining the CDR3 with reference TRBV29-1 and TRBJ1-1 gives the whole variable domain SAVISQKPSRDICQRGTSLTIQCQVDSQVTMMFWYRQQPGQSLTLIATANQGSEATYESGFVIDKFPISRPNLTFSTLTVSNMSPEDSSIYLCSTKQGDTEAFFGQGTRLTVV.

This chain joins TRBV21-1 and TRBJ1-6. TRBV21-1 is an annotated pseudogene. This CDR3 has 16 residues. The CDR3 spells CASSKADASYNSPLHF. The DNA of the CDR3 is TGTGCCAGCAGCAAGGCGGACGCCTCCTATAATTCACCCCTCCACTTT.

The rearrangement uses TRBV5-1 and TRBJ2-5, with D maybe TRBD2 (6 bases). With 2 bases removed from V and 5 bases from J, the gap between germline ends came to 13 bases. The V gene's germline CDR1 is SGHRS and CDR2 YFSETQ. This CDR3 has 14 amino acids. The DNA for the CDR3 is TGCGCCAGCAGCTTACGAACTAGCAGGGAGACCCAGTACTTC. As protein: CASSLRTSRETQYF.

This clone was counted a single time. The CDR3 DNA reads TGTGCCAGCATTGACAGGGCCACTGAAGCTTTCTTT. Its protein product is CASIDRATEAFF. This sequence joins TRBV2 and TRBJ1-1; TRBD1 aligns across 7 bases. The CDR3 covers 12 residues. The trim removed 7 bases at V and 4 bases at J, leaving 3 bases unmatched. Germline CDR1 SNHLY, CDR2 FYNNEI.

There are a few counts of this clone. The chain has TRBV5-1 and TRBJ2-5, with 9 bases lining up with TRBD2. Germline V gene data show CDR1 as SGHRS and CDR2 as YFSETQ. After removal of 1 base from V and 5 bases from J, the junction contained 9 bases not matched to a gene. The CDR3 covers 16 residues. This CDR3 reads CASSLTSGSPRETQYF. The CDR3 nucleotides read TGCGCCAGCAGCTTGACTAGCGGGTCGCCTCGGGAGACCCAGTACTTC.

This rearrangement joins TRBV2 to TRBJ2-7, with TRBD2 identical over 8 bases. CDR3 length: 13 residues. In germline, CDR1 is SNHLY, CDR2 FYNNEI. V was pared by 8 bases and J by 2 bases, with 5 bases of the junction left unmatched. The CDR3 loop reads CASGAGVTYEQYF. As DNA, the CDR3 is TGTGCCAGCGGAGCGGGGGTAACCTACGAGCAGTACTTC.

V is TRBV6-6 and J is TRBJ2-7; 8 nucleotides line up with TRBD1. Germline V gives CDR1 MNHNY, CDR2 SVGAGI (reference sequence). J lost 6 bases, V lost 6 bases, and 7 bases had no gene match. This CDR3 region has 13 residues. The CDR3 is CASRSGQGREQYF. The CDR3, as DNA: TGTGCCAGCAGATCCGGACAGGGACGCGAGCAGTACTTC.